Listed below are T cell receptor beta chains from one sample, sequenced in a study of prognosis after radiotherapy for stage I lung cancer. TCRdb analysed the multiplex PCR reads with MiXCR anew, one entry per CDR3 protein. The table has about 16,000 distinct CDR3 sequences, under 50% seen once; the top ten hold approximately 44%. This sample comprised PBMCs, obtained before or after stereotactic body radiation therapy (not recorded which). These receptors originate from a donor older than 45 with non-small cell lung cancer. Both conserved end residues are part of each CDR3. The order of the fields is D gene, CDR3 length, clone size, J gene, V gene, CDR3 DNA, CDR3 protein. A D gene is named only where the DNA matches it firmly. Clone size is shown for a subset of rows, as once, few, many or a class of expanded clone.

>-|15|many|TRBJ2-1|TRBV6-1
TGTGCCAGCAGGTCCGGGACTCTTCTTAACAATGAGCAGTTCTTC
CASRSGTLLNNEQFF
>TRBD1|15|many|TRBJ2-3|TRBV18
TGTGCCAGCTCAAACCGACAGGGTTTTACAGATACGCAGTATTTT
CASSNRQGFTDTQYF
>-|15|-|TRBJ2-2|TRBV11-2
TGTGCCAGCAGCCTAGGGGCAGGAGACACCGGGGAGCTGTTTTTT
CASSLGAGDTGELFF
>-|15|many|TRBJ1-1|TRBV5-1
TGCGCCAGCAGCCCGGACCCCGCCATGAACACTGAAGCTTTCTTT
CASSPDPAMNTEAFF
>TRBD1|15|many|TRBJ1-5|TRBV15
TGTGCCACCAGCAGAGGCGAAGGGGGCGGTCAGCCCCAGCATTTT
CATSRGEGGGQPQHF
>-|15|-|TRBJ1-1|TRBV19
TGTGCCAGTAGTATAGATCGGGCAAGGGGTACTGAAGCTTTCTTT
CASSIDRARGTEAFF
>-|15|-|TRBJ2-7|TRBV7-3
TGTGCCAGCAGCTTAGGGGCTGTAGGGGCCTACGAGCAGTACTTC
CASSLGAVGAYEQYF
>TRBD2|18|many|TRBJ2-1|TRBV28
TGTGCCAGCAGTTTATACGGGTCTAGCGGGAGCTCCTACAATGAGCAGTTCTTC
CASSLYGSSGSSYNEQFF
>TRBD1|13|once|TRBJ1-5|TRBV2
TGTGCCAGCAACACAGGGGGCGATCAGCCCCAGCATTTT
CASNTGGDQPQHF
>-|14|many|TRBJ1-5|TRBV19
TGTGCCAGTAGTATAGCCCCCGGGGGTCAGCCCCAGCATTTT
CASSIAPGGQPQHF
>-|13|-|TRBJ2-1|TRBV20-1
TGCAGTGCTGCCCCCGGGACTCTGAATGAGCAGTTCTTC
CSAAPGTLNEQFF
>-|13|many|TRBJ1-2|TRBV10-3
TGTGCCACAGAGCCCTTAGCTGGCTGGGGCTACACCTTC
CATEPLAGWGYTF
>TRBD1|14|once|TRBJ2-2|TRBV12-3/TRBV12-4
TGTGCCAGCAGTTCGACAGGGGATGGCGGGGAGCTGTTTTTT
CASSSTGDGGELFF
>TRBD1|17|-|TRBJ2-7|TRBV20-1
TGCAGTGCTAGAGAGGCAGGGGGCCCCGGCGGATGGGTCGAGCAGTACTTC
CSAREAGGPGGWVEQYF
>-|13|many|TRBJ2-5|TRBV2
TGTGCCAGCAGTGATCCATTCCGTGAGACCCAGTACTTC
CASSDPFRETQYF
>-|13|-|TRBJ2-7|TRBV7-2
TGTGCCAGCAACTTAGCGGATATCTACGAGCGGTACTTC
CASNLADIYERYF
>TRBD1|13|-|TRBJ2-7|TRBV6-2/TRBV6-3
TGTGCCAGCAGCTTGGGACAGTCGAACCAGCAGTACTTC
CASSLGQSNQQYF
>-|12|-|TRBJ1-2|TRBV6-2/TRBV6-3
TGTGCCAGCAGAACACAGACGTACACCGGCACCTTC
CASRTQTYTGTF
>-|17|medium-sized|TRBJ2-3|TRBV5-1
TGCGCCAGCAGCTTGGCTTATTTGGGAGGGGGTGAAGATACGCAGTATTTT
CASSLAYLGGGEDTQYF
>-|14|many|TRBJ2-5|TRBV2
TGTGCCAGCACCATCAACAGGGCATGGGAGACCCAGTACTTC
CASTINRAWETQYF
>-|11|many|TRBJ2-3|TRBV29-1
TGCAGCGTTGTCGAAGTAGATACGCAGTATTTT
CSVVEVDTQYF
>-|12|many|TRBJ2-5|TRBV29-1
TGCAGCGTTGTGAGGGGGTTGGAGACCCAGTACTTC
CSVVRGLETQYF
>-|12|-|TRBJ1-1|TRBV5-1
TGCGCCAGCATGTCCAGGTTCTCTGAAGCTTTCTTT
CASMSRFSEAFF
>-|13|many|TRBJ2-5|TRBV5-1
TGCGCCAGCAGCTTGGGCAGTCAAGAGACCCAGTACTTC
CASSLGSQETQYF
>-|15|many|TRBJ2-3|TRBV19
TGTGCCAGTAGTATAGCCGGTCTTAGCACAGATACGCAGTATTTT
CASSIAGLSTDTQYF
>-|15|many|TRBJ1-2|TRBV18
TGTGCCAGCTCACCAGTCGGGGGGACAAATGGTGGCTACACCTTC
CASSPVGGTNGGYTF
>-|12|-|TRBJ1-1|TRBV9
TGTGCCAGCACCGCGGCAAACACTGAAGACTTCTTT
CASTAANTEDFF
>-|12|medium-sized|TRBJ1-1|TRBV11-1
TGTGCCAGCAGCTTAGCGAACACTGAAGCTTTCTTT
CASSLANTEAFF
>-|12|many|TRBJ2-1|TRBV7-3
TGTGCCAGCAGCTTTAGGGGTTATGAGCAGTTCTTC
CASSFRGYEQFF
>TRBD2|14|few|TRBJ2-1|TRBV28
TGTGCCAGCACGAGCGGGATGAGCTACAATGAGCAGTTCTTC
CASTSGMSYNEQFF
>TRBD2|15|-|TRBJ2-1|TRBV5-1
TGCGCCAGCAGCTTGGCTGGCGGGAGGGTCAATGAGCAGTTCTTC
CASSLAGGRVNEQFF
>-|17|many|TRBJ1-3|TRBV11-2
TGTGCCAGCAGCTCCCTAAGTAGCGCATCAACTGGAAACACCATATATTTT
CASSSLSSASTGNTIYF
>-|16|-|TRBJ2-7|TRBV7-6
TGTGCCAGCAGCTTATATGGGGGTCTACGACCTCGGGAGCAGTACTTC
CASSLYGGLRPREQYF
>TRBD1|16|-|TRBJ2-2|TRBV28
TGTGCCAGCAGCTTAGGGGGGACAGGGTTCCACGGGGAGCTGTTTTTT
CASSLGGTGFHGELFF
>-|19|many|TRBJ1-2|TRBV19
TGTGCCAGTAGTTCGTACGATTTCAGGGACCCGTTTTATAACTATGGCTACACCTTC
CASSSYDFRDPFYNYGYTF
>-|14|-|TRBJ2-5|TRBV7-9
TGTGCCAGCAGCTTGTCGGGGGCTGGGGAGACCCAGTACTTC
CASSLSGAGETQYF
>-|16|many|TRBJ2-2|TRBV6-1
TGTGCCAGCAGTGACAGAGGGTTTGGAAACACCGGGGAGCTGTTTTTT
CASSDRGFGNTGELFF
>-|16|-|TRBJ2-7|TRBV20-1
TGCAGTGCCAGGCCATACATCGGGATCTCGTCCTACGAGCAGTACTTC
CSARPYIGISSYEQYF
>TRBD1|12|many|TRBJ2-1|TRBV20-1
TGCAGTGCTGACAGGGGACCCAATGAGCAGTTCTTC
CSADRGPNEQFF
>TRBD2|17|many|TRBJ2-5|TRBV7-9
TGTGCCAGCAGCTCACGGGCGCTGCGGGAGGGCCAAGAGACCCAGTACTTC
CASSSRALREGQETQYF